Below, 26 T cell receptor beta chains from the same sample are listed, as sequenced in a study of cytomegalovirus exposure and HLA in healthy donors. The PCR contained 60 Vbeta and 13 Jbeta primers. The assay was immunoSEQ multiplex PCR, and TCRdb's table has in-frame clones only and misses some. The sample's table shows 120,000 or so clones. Material for sequencing was PBMCs. The receptor source for this set is a man aged 18 to 29 in good health and CMV-seronegative.

The chain recombines TRBV11-1 with TRBJ2-2, with TRBD1 matching over 7 bases. The V segment lost 6 bases and the J segment 3 bases; nucleotides outside the gene matches: 10. Germline assignment: CDR1 SGHAT and CDR2 FQDESV (reference sequence). The CDR3 has 16 residues. The CDR3, as DNA: TGTGCCAGCAGTCCATCCGGGACAGAAGACACCGGGGAGCTGTTTTTT. Its translation is CASSPSGTEDTGELFF.

This chain connects TRBV6-5 to TRBJ1-1; 8 bases align to TRBD1. The trim removed 4 bases at V and 6 bases at J, leaving 7 bases unmatched. CDR1 is MNHEY, CDR2 SVGAGI, per germline. CDR3 size: 14 residues. This CDR3 reads CASSLSGGVAEAFF. The CDR3 DNA sequence: TGTGCCAGCAGTTTATCAGGGGGCGTCGCTGAAGCTTTCTTT.

The chain couples TRBV29-1 to TRBJ1-1; 11 bases agree with TRBD1. With 7 bases clipped from V and 4 bases from J, the junction kept 5 bases outside the gene matches. In germline, CDR1 is SQVTM, CDR2 ANQGSEA. This CDR3 has 13 residues. DNA for the CDR3: TGCAGCGATGGACAGGGGGCGGCCACTGAAGCTTTCTTT. This codes for CSDGQGAATEAFF.

This sequence joins TRBV5-8 and TRBJ1-2; 7 nucleotides align to TRBD1. This CDR3 has 15 residues. Germline assignment: CDR1 SGHTS and CDR2 YDEGEE. Losses at the gene ends were 0 bases for V and 7 bases for J; bases not matched to a gene: 9. CDR3 sequence (DNA): TGTGCCAGCAGCTTGGCCGGGGTGACAGGGCTTGGCTACACCTTC. Its protein is CASSLAGVTGLGYTF.

The genes are TRBV5-6 and TRBJ2-1; D is perhaps TRBD2 (6 bases). This CDR3 spans 19 amino acids. V dropped 4 bases and J dropped 0 bases, with 23 bases sitting between them. The germline V gene encodes CDR1 SGHDT and CDR2 YYEEEE. CDR3 sequence reads: CASSRLALLGGDSYNEQFF. DNA for the CDR3: TGTGCCAGCAGCCGACTTGCCCTACTGGGAGGAGACTCCTACAATGAGCAGTTCTTC.

The V call is TRBV19, the J call TRBJ2-7, with a tentative D call TRBD2 (6 bases). Per germline, CDR1 LNHDA and CDR2 SQIVND (reference sequence). CDR3 length: 15 amino acids. The V end was cut by 5 bases, the J end by 2 bases, with 16 bases between. The CDR3 DNA reads as TGTGCCAGTAGTGTAACCGGGACTGGAGCCTACGAGCAGTACTTC. Its protein product is CASSVTGTGAYEQYF.

V usage is TRBV27 and J usage is TRBJ1-3; possibly TRBD1 for D (5 bases). V was trimmed by 6 bases and J by 1 base, leaving 16 bases between them. CDR1 and CDR2 from the germline V gene are MNHEY and SMNVEV (reference sequence). The CDR3 extends over 16 amino acids. CDR3: CASSLRQGWSGNTIYF. In DNA form, the CDR3 reads TGTGCCAGCAGCCTTCGCCAGGGCTGGTCTGGAAACACCATATATTTT.

The chain combines TRBV28 with TRBJ2-1; TRBD2 agrees at 8 bases. The V gene end was trimmed by 5 bases and the J gene end by 1 base; junction bases not matched to a gene: 4. The CDR3 totals 15 residues. Germline CDR1 is MDHEN and CDR2 is SYDVKM. CDR3 protein: CASSGSGGSYNEQFF. The CDR3 nucleotides read TGTGCCAGCAGTGGATCGGGAGGGTCCTACAATGAGCAGTTCTTC.

The rearrangement uses TRBV19 and TRBJ1-4, with D hard to call. The V gene lost 6 bases and the J gene lost 6 bases, with 17 bases spanning the gap. Germline V lookup: CDR1 LNHDA, CDR2 SQIVND (reference sequence). The CDR3 has 15 residues. The CDR3 here is CASRGRAGGYEKLFF. CDR3 nucleotides: TGTGCCAGTAGGGGCCGAGCAGGTGGATATGAAAAACTGTTTTTT.

This CDR3 is CASSEGVWGDGYTF. In DNA, the CDR3 is TGTGCCAGCAGTGAAGGGGTTTGGGGAGATGGCTACACCTTC. This rearrangement joins TRBV6-1 to TRBJ1-2; no clear D. Germline V gives CDR1 MNHNS, CDR2 SASEGT. V lost 1 base and J lost 6, with 12 bases in between. The CDR3 consists of 14 residues.

This chain joins TRBV7-2 and TRBJ2-1; D may be TRBD2 (5 bases). V was shortened by 1 base and J by 0 bases, with 16 bases between the two germline ends. CDR3 length: 18 amino acids. Per germline, CDR1 SGHTA and CDR2 FQGNSA. CDR3 DNA sequence: TGTGCCAGCAGCTTAGGCCTAGCAGAGATCGGCTCCTACAATGAGCAGTTCTTC. It codes for CASSLGLAEIGSYNEQFF.

V usage is TRBV6-1 and J usage is TRBJ2-2; possible D gene TRBD2, 6 bases. With 5 bases removed from V and 3 bases from J, the gap between germline ends came to 10 bases. Germline values: CDR1 MNHNS, CDR2 SASEGT. There are 14 residues in the CDR3. The CDR3, as DNA: TGTGCCAGCAGTAGTAGGGAGGACACCGGGGAGCTGTTTTTT. This encodes CASSSREDTGELFF.

This chain joins TRBV4-1 and TRBJ1-1; weak D call: TRBD1 (5 bases). The CDR3 contains 18 residues. V lost 1 base to trimming and J lost 3 bases, with 21 bases between them. Germline assignment: CDR1 MGHRA and CDR2 YSYEKL. The CDR3, as DNA: TGCGCCAGCAGCCAAGGGGGGGTGGGTCAGTTGCGGGACACTGAAGCTTTCTTT. It codes for CASSQGGVGQLRDTEAFF.

This chain connects TRBV5-1 to TRBJ2-7; 8 bases map to TRBD2. CDR3 length equals 14 residues. Germline values: CDR1 SGHRS, CDR2 YFSETQ. CDR3: CAPLGAGGQGQQYF. For the CDR3, the DNA is TGCGCACCTCTGGGGGCGGGGGGCCAAGGACAGCAGTACTTC. The full variable domain, in which reference TRBV5-1 and TRBJ2-7 provide the parts outside the CDR3, is KAGVTQTPRYLIKTRGQQVTLSCSPISGHRSVSWYQQTPGQGLQFLFEYFSETQRNKGNFPGRFSGRQFSNSRSEMNVSTLELGDSALYLCAPLGAGGQGQQYFGPGTRLTVT.

The chain employs TRBV5-1 and TRBJ2-1; TRBD2 matches at 8 bases. In germline, CDR1 is SGHRS, CDR2 YFSETQ. The junction had 7 bases not matched to a gene; V was cut back by 1 base and J by 7 bases. The CDR3 is 15 amino acids. The CDR3 is CASSLFAGGRNEQFF. CDR3 DNA: TGCGCCAGCAGCTTGTTTGCGGGGGGTAGGAATGAGCAGTTCTTC.

On this clone itself: One junction end disagrees with the germline gene, perhaps due to a read error. This chain connects TRBV29-1 to TRBJ2-7; 9 nucleotides match TRBD2. The CDR3 is made up of 13 amino acids. Germline values: CDR1 SQVTM, CDR2 ANQGSEA. The DNA of the CDR3 is TGCAGCGTTAAAGAGCGGGGGGCCTACGAGCAGTACTTC. This gives the protein CSVKERGAYEQYF.

The chain employs TRBV11-2 and TRBJ1-5, with unresolved D. Trimming pared 4 bases from V and 6 bases from J, leaving 16 bases between. CDR3 size: 15 residues. The germline gives CDR1 SGHAT, CDR2 FQNNGV. In DNA form, the CDR3 reads TGTGCCAGCAGCTCCGCCCTAGTCGCCCGTCAGCCCCAGCATTTT. Residues: CASSSALVARQPQHF.

The rearrangement joins TRBV2 to TRBJ1-1; maybe TRBD1 (6 bases). Trimming shortened V by 7 bases and J by 4 bases, and 16 bases separated the two germline ends. Germline assignment: CDR1 SNHLY and CDR2 FYNNEI. This CDR3 region has 14 residues. The CDR3 sequence is CASTLDSGSTEAFF. The CDR3 DNA is TGTGCCAGCACCCTGGACAGCGGGAGCACTGAAGCTTTCTTT.

V and J are TRBV4-1 and TRBJ2-7; D gene uncertain. The CDR3 loop spans 15 amino acids. Looked up from germline, CDR1 is MGHRA and CDR2 is YSYEKL. V was shortened by 3 bases and J by 0 bases, with 12 bases between the two germline ends. CDR3 loop: CASSHTLLSSYEQYF. The CDR3 bases are TGCGCCAGCAGCCATACCCTGCTGAGCTCCTACGAGCAGTACTTC.

CDR3 residues: CASSLFLPSTDTQYF. The CDR3 coding sequence is TGCGCCAGCAGCTTGTTCCTTCCTAGCACAGATACGCAGTATTTT. This sequence joins TRBV5-1 and TRBJ2-3; D not certain. There are 15 residues in the CDR3. V lost 1 base, J lost 0 bases, and 9 bases lay in between. The V gene's germline CDR1 is SGHRS and CDR2 YFSETQ.

The V call is TRBV6-4, the J call TRBJ1-2; D perhaps matches TRBD1 (5 bases). Germline V gives CDR1 MRHNA, CDR2 SNTAGT. V was shortened by 4 bases and J by 7 bases, with 16 bases between the two germline ends. The CDR3 totals 14 residues. The CDR3 sequence: CASSAGETSGGYTF. Here the CDR3 DNA reads TGTGCCAGCAGTGCGGGGGAAACGAGTGGTGGCTACACCTTC.

This chain connects TRBV11-2 to TRBJ2-3, with 7 bases aligning to TRBD2. CDR1 is SGHAT, CDR2 FQNNGV, per germline. CDR3 length: 16 residues. V dropped 4 bases and J dropped 6; count of bases not matched to a gene: 13. This chain's CDR3 is CASSSRAGRDVDTQYF. The CDR3 nucleotides are TGTGCCAGCAGCTCTCGAGCGGGAAGGGACGTTGATACGCAGTATTTT.

The rearrangement links TRBV7-9 to TRBJ1-2; D is uncertain. CDR3 length: 16 residues. Germline V gives CDR1 SEHNR, CDR2 FQNEAQ (reference sequence). The germline V and J ends were trimmed by 2 bases and 13 bases, with 26 bases remaining between them. CDR3 sequence reads: CASSLSRIHPLSATTF. CDR3 bases: TGTGCCAGCAGCTTAAGCAGGATACACCCCCTATCGGCTACCACCTTC.

The V gene is TRBV29-1, the J gene TRBJ1-4; TRBD1 agrees at 12 bases. Germline V lookup: CDR1 SQVTM, CDR2 ANQGSEA. V shed 4 bases and J 8 bases; nucleotides not matched to a gene: 5. The CDR3 contains 14 residues. CDR3 amino acids: CSVGAGTGGEKLFF. In nucleotides, the CDR3 is TGCAGCGTTGGGGCTGGGACAGGGGGCGAAAAACTGTTTTTT.

The chain recombines TRBV14 with TRBJ1-2; D is unclear. The V end was cut by 4 bases, the J end by 2 bases, with 14 bases between. CDR3 length equals 15 residues. In germline, CDR1 is SGHDN, CDR2 FVKESK. The CDR3 is CASSPIAAVNYGYTF. Here the CDR3 DNA reads TGTGCCAGCAGCCCCATCGCGGCAGTGAACTATGGCTACACCTTC.

This chain links TRBV27 with TRBJ1-5; D unresolved. V shed 0 bases and J shed 6 bases, with 6 bases lying between them. Germline CDR1 MNHEY, CDR2 SMNVEV (reference sequence). The CDR3 contains 13 residues. CDR3 coding DNA: TGTGCCAGCAGTTTATCAGCAGGTCAGCCCCAGCATTTT. It codes for CASSLSAGQPQHF.